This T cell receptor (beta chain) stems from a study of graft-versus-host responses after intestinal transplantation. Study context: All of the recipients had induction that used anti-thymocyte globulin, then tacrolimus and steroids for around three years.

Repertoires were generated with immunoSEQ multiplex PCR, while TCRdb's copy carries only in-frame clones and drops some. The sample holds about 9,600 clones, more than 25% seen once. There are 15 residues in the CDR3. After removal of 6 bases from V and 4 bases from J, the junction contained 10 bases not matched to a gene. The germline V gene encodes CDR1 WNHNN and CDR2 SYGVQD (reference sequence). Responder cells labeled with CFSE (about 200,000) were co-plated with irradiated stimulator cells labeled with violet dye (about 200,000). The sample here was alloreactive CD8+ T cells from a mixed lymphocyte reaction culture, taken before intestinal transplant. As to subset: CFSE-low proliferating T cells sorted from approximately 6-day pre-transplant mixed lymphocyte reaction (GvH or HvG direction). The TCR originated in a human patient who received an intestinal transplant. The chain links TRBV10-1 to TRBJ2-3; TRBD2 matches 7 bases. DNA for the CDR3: TGCGCCAGCAGGGGCTGGGAGGGGCGCGCAGATACGCAGTATTTT. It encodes CASRGWEGRADTQYF.